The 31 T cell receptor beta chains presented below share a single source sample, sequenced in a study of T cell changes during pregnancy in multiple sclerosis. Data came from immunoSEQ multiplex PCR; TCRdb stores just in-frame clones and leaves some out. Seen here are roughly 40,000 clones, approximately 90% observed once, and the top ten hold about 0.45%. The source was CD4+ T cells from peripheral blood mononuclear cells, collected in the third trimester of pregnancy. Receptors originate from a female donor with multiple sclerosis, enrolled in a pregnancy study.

CDR3 nucleotides: TGTGCCTGGAGTGTCCTCGGGACAGGGCAAGGTGAAGCTTTCTTT. Amino acids: CAWSVLGTGQGEAFF. The chain uses TRBV30 and TRBJ1-1, with TRBD1 identical over 9 bases. V was clipped by 0 bases and J by 7 bases; unmatched bases: 9. Germline CDR1 and CDR2: GTSNPN and SVGIG (reference sequence). The CDR3 sequence is 15 residues long.

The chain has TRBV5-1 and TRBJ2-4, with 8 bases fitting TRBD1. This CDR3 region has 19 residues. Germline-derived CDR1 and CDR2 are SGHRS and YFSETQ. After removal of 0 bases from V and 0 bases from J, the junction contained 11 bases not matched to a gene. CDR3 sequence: CASSLDPTGDRLAKNIQYF. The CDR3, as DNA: TGCGCCAGCAGCTTGGATCCGACAGGGGACAGATTAGCCAAAAACATTCAGTACTTC.

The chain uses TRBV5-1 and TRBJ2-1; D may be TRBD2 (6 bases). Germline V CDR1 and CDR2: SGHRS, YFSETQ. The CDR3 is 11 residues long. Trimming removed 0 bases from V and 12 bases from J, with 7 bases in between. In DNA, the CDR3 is TGCGCCAGCAGCTTGGCGGGGGTGCAGTTCTTC. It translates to CASSLAGVQFF.

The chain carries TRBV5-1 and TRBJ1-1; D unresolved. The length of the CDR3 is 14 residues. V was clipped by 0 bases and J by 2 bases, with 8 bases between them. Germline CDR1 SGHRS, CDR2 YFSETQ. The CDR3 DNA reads TGCGCCAGCAGCTTGGCCTTGGCCAACACTGAAGCTTTCTTT. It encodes CASSLALANTEAFF. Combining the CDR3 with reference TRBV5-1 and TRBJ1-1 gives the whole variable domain KAGVTQTPRYLIKTRGQQVTLSCSPISGHRSVSWYQQTPGQGLQFLFEYFSETQRNKGNFPGRFSGRQFSNSRSEMNVSTLELGDSALYLCASSLALANTEAFFGQGTRLTVV.

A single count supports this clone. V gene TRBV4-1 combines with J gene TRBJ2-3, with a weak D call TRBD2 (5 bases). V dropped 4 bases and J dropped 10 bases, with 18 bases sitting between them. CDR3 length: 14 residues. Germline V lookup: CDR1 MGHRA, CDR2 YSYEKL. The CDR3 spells CASSRPLTSIAQYF. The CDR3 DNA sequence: TGCGCCAGCAGCCGACCCCTTACTAGTATCGCGCAGTATTTT.

The CDR3 is CASSSVGQALQYF. DNA for the CDR3: TGTGCCAGCAGCTCCGTGGGACAGGCCCTTCAGTACTTC. The chain couples TRBV7-9 to TRBJ2-4, with 8 bases matching TRBD1. The CDR3 totals 13 residues. Germline values: CDR1 SEHNR, CDR2 FQNEAQ (reference sequence). V trimming: 4 bases; J trimming: 11 bases; junction bases outside the gene matches: 7.

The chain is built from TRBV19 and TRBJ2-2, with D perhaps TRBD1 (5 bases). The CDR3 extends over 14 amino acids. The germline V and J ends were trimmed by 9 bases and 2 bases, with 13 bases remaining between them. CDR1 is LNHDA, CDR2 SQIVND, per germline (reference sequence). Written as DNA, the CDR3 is TGTGCCAGCCTTGACAGATTTAACACCGGGGAGCTGTTTTTT. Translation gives CASLDRFNTGELFF.

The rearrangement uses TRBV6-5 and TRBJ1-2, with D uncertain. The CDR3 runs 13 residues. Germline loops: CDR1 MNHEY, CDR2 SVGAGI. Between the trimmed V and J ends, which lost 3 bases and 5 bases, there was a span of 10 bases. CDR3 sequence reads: CASSYFAGYGYTF. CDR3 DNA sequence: TGTGCCAGCAGTTATTTTGCCGGGTATGGCTACACCTTC.

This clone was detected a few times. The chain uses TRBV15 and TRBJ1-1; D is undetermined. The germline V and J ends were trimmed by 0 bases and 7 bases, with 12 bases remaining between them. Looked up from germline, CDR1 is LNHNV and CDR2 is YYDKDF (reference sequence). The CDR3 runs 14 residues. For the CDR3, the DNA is TGTGCCACCAGCAGAGATCGATTGGGCTATGAAGCTTTCTTT. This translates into CATSRDRLGYEAFF.

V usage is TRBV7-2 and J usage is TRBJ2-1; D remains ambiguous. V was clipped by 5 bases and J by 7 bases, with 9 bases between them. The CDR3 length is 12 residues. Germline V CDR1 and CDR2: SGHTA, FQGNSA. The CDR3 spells CASSRSLNEQFF. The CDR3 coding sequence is TGTGCCAGCAGCCGTAGTCTTAATGAGCAGTTCTTC. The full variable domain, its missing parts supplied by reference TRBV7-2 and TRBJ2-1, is GAGVSQSPSNKVTEKGKDVELRCDPISGHTALYWYRQSLGQGLEFLIYFQGNSAPDKSGLPSDRFSAERTGGSVSTLTIQRTQQEDSAVYLCASSRSLNEQFFGPGTRLTVL.

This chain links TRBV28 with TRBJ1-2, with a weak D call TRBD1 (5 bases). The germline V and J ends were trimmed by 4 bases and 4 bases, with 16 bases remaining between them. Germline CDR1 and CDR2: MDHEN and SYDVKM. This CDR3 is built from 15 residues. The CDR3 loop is CASSSTGTGGYGYTF. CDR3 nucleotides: TGTGCCAGCAGTTCCACCGGGACTGGTGGCTATGGCTACACCTTC.

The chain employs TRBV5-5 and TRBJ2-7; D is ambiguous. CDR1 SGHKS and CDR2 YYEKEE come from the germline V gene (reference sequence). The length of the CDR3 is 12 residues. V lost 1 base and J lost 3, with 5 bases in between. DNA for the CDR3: TGTGCCAGCAGCTTGACAGACTACGAGCAGTACTTC. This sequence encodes CASSLTDYEQYF.

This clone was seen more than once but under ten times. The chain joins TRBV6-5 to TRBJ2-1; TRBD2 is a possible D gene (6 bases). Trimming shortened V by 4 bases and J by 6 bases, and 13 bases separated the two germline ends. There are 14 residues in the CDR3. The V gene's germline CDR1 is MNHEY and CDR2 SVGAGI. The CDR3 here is CASSSTGVANEQFF. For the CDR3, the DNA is TGTGCCAGCAGTTCGACGGGAGTGGCCAATGAGCAGTTCTTC.

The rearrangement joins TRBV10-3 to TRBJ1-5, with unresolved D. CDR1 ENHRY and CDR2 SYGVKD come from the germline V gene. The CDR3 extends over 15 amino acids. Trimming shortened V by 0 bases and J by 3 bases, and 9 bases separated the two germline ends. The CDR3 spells CAISESAVFNQPQHF. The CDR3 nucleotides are TGTGCCATCAGTGAGTCCGCAGTGTTCAATCAGCCCCAGCATTTT.

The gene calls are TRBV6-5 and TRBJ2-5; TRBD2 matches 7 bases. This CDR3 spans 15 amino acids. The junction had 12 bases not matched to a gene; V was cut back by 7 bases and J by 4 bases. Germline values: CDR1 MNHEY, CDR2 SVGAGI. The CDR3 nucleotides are TGTGCCAGCACCAATAGCGGGCTTTGGGGAGAGACCCAGTACTTC. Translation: CASTNSGLWGETQYF.

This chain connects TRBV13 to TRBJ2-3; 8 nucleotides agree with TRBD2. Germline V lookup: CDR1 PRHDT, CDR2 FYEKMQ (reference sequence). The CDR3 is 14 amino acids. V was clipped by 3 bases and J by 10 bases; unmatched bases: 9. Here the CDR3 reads CASSFSLTSVAQYF. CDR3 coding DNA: TGTGCCAGCAGCTTTTCCCTGACTAGCGTCGCGCAGTATTTT.

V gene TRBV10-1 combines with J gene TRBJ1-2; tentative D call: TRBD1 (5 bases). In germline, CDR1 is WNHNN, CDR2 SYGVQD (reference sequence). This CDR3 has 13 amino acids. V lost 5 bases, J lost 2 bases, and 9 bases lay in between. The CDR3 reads CASSRTLNYGYTF. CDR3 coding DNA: TGCGCCAGCAGTCGGACACTCAACTATGGCTACACCTTC.

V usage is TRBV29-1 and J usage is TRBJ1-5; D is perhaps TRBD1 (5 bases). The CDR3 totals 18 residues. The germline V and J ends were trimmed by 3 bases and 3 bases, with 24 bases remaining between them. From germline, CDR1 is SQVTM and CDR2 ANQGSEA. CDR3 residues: CSVEPKGDRQRSNQPQHF. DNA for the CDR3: TGCAGCGTTGAGCCCAAAGGGGATAGACAGAGATCCAATCAGCCCCAGCATTTT.

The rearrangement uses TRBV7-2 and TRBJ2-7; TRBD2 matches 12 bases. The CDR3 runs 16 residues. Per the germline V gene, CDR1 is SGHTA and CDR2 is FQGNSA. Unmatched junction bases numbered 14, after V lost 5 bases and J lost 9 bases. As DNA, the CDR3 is TGTGCCAGCAGCCCGACTAGCGGGAGTGTTTCCGTTGGGCAGTACTTC. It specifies CASSPTSGSVSVGQYF.

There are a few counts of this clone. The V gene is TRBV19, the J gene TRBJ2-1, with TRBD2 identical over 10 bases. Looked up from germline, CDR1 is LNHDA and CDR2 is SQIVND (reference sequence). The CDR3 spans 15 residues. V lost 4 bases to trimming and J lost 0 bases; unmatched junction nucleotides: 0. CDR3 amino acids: CASSTSGSSYNEQFF. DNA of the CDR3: TGTGCCAGTAGTACTAGCGGGAGCTCCTACAATGAGCAGTTCTTC.

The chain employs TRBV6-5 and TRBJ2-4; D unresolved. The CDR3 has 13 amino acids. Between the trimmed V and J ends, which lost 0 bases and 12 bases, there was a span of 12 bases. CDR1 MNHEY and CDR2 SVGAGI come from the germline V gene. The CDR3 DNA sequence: TGTGCCAGCAGTTACTCCAGGAAGGAAGCTCAGTACTTC. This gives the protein CASSYSRKEAQYF.

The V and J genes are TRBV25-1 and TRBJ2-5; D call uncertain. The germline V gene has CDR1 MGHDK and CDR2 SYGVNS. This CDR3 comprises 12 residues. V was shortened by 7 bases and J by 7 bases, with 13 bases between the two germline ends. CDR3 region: CASNHESGTQYF. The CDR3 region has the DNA TGTGCCAGCAACCACGAGTCGGGGACCCAGTACTTC.

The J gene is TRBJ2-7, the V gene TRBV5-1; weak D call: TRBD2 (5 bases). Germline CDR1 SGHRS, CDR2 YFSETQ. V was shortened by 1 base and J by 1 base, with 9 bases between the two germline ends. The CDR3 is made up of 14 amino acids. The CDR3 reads CASSLFSGSYEQYF. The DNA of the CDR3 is TGCGCCAGCAGCTTGTTCAGCGGATCCTACGAGCAGTACTTC.

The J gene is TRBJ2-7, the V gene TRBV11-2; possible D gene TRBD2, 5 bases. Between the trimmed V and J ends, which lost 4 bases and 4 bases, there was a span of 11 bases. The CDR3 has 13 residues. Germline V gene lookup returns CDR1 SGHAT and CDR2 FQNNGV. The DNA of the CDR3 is TGTGCCAGCAGCTATCAAAGGGAGTACGAGCAGTACTTC. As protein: CASSYQREYEQYF. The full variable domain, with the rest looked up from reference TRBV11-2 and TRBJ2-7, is EAGVAQSPRYKIIEKRQSVAFWCNPISGHATLYWYQQILGQGPKLLIQFQNNGVVDDSQLPKDRFSAERLKGVDSTLKIQPAKLEDSAVYLCASSYQREYEQYFGPGTRLTVT.

The CDR3, as DNA: TGTGCCAGCAGCCCCACGGCACTAGCTCGCGCCAAAAACATTCAGTACTTC. This encodes CASSPTALARAKNIQYF. The chain couples TRBV9 to TRBJ2-4, with a tentative D call TRBD2 (6 bases). Germline CDR1 SGDLS, CDR2 YYNGEE. CDR3 length: 17 residues. The germline V and J ends were trimmed by 4 bases and 1 base, with 18 bases remaining between them.

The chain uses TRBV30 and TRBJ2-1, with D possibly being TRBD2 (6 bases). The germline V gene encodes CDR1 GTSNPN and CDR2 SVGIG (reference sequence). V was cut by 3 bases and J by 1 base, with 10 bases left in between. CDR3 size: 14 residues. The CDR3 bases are TGTGCCTGGAGAACGGGGGAATCCTACAATGAGCAGTTCTTC. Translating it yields CAWRTGESYNEQFF.

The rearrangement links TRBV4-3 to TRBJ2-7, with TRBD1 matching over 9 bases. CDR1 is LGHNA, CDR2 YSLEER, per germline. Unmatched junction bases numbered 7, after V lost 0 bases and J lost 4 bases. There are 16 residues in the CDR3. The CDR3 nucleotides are TGCGCCAGCAGCCAAGACCCGGGACAGGGAAGGTACGAGCAGTACTTC. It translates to CASSQDPGQGRYEQYF.

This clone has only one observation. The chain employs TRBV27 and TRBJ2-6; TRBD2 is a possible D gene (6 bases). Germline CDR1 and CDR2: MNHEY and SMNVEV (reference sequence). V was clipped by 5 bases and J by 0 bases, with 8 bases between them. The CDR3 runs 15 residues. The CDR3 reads CASSRRDSGANVLTF. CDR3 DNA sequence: TGTGCCAGCAGTAGGCGGGACTCTGGGGCCAACGTCCTGACTTTC.

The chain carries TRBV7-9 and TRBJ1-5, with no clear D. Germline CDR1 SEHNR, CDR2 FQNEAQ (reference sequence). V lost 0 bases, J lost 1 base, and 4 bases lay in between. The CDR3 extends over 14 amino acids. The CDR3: CASSLAQSNQPQHF. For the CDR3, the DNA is TGTGCCAGCAGCTTAGCCCAAAGCAATCAGCCCCAGCATTTT.

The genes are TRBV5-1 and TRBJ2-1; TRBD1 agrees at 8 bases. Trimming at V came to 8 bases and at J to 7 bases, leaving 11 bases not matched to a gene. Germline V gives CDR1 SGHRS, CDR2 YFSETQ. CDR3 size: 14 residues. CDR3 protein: CASTTGELWNEQFF. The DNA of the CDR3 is TGCGCCAGTACGACAGGGGAGCTGTGGAATGAGCAGTTCTTC.

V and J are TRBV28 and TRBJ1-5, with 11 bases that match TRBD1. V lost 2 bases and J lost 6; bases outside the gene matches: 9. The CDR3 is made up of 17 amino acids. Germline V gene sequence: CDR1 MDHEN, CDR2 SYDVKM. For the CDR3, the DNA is TGTGCCAGCAGTTTAAGGGGGGACAGGGGGTTAGGTCAGCCCCAGCATTTT. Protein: CASSLRGDRGLGQPQHF. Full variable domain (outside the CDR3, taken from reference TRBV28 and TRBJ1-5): DVKVTQSSRYLVKRTGEKVFLECVQDMDHENMFWYRQDPGLGLRLIYFSYDVKMKEKGDIPEGYSVSREKKERFSLILESASTNQTSMYLCASSLRGDRGLGQPQHFGDGTRLSIL.